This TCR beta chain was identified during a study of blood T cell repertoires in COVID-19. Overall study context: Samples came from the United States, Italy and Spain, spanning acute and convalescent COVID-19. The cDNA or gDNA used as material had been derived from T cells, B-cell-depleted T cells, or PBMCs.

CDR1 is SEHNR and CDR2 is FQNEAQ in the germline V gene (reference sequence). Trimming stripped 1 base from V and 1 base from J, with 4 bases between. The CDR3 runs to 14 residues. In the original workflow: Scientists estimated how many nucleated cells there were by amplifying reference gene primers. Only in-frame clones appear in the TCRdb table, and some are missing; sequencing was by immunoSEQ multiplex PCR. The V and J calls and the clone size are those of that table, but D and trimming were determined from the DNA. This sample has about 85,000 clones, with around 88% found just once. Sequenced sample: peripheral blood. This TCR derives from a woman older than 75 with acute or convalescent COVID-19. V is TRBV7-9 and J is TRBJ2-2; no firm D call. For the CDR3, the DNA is TGTGCCAGCAGCTTAGGAGGGAACACCGGGGAGCTGTTTTTT. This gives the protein CASSLGGNTGELFF.